These T cell receptor beta chains were read from a single sample in a study of blood T cell repertoires in COVID-19. Sequencing used immunoSEQ multiplex PCR; TCRdb keeps in-frame clones, though not all of them. The sample records around 130,000 clones, 70% to 90% being singletons. Material: peripheral blood. The receptors stem from a woman aged 45-60 years who had recovered from COVID-19. CDR3s include the opening cysteine and the closing phenylalanine or tryptophan. Fields, in order: clone size, J gene, V gene, D gene, CDR3 protein, CDR3 DNA. D genes are given only for firm matches. Expanded clones get a size class; other rows say once, few or many, or leave the size out.

-,TRBJ1-1,TRBV1,-,CPYTEAFF,TGCCCTTACACTGAAGCTTTCTTT
-,TRBJ2-7,TRBV11-3,TRBD2,CASSLAGASGRDEQYF,TGTGCCAGCAGCTTAGCTGGGGCTAGCGGGAGAGACGAGCAGTACTTC
-,TRBJ1-3,TRBV5-1,-,CASSPNAVAGNTIYF,TGCGCCAGCAGCCCCAATGCGGTGGCTGGAAACACCATATATTTT
-,TRBJ1-2,TRBV15,TRBD1,CATSRDRGVNGGYTF,TGTGCCACCAGCAGAGACAGGGGGGTAAATGGTGGCTACACCTTC
once,TRBJ2-5,TRBV7-2,-,CASSSTSGVPDGTQYF,TGTGCCAGCAGCTCAACCTCAGGGGTCCCGGATGGGACCCAGTACTTC
few,TRBJ1-2,TRBV2,-,CASSGLQGRYGYTF,TGTGCCAGCAGTGGCCTACAGGGAAGATATGGCTACACCTTC
-,TRBJ2-7,TRBV4-2,-,CASSQDEHYEQYF,TGTGCCAGCAGCCAAGATGAACACTACGAGCAGTACTTC
-,TRBJ2-3,TRBV9,TRBD2,CASSVAGGLGGDTQYF,TGTGCCAGCAGCGTAGCGGGTGGACTAGGAGGAGATACGCAGTATTTT
-,TRBJ2-7,TRBV27,TRBD1,CASSPTGGRSEQYF,TGTGCCAGCAGTCCGACAGGGGGCCGCTCCGAGCAGTACTTC
once,TRBJ2-7,TRBV2,-,CASRRDSPSGEQYF,TGTGCCAGCAGGCGAGACTCCCCTTCGGGCGAGCAGTACTTC
-,TRBJ1-1,TRBV15,TRBD1,CATSIGTGLTNTEAFF,TGTGCCACCAGCATCGGGACAGGGCTTACGAACACTGAAGCTTTCTTT
-,TRBJ2-3,TRBV4-1,-,CASSPSPSSTDTQYF,TGCGCCAGCAGCCCGTCCCCCTCTAGCACAGATACGCAGTATTTT
-,TRBJ1-4,TRBV5-1,TRBD1,CASSLGGQGGEKLFF,TGCGCCAGCAGCTTGGGCGGACAGGGAGGGGAAAAACTGTTTTTT
-,TRBJ1-2,TRBV28,TRBD1,CASYRQGRNYGYTF,TGTGCCAGCTATAGACAGGGGAGAAACTATGGCTACACCTTC
-,TRBJ1-1,TRBV6-5,TRBD1,CASIRTGGLDTEAFF,TGTGCCAGCATTAGGACAGGGGGGCTTGACACTGAAGCTTTCTTT
-,TRBJ2-1,TRBV7-9,-,CASSLGHLRETNNEQFF,TGTGCCAGCAGCTTAGGGCATCTTAGGGAGACGAACAATGAGCAGTTCTTC
-,TRBJ1-2,TRBV29-1,-,CSATGANYGYTF,TGCAGCGCGACAGGTGCTAACTATGGCTACACCTTC
-,TRBJ1-2,TRBV14,-,CASSQDGPYYTF,TGTGCCAGCAGCCAAGATGGGCCCTATTACACCTTC
-,TRBJ2-2,TRBV19,TRBD1,CASSIIPLRTGNTGELFF,TGTGCCAGTAGTATAATCCCCCTTCGGACAGGAAACACCGGGGAGCTGTTTTTT